The T cell receptor beta chain described here comes from a study of identical twins. Study-wide points: Reduced insertions were recorded for abundant cord blood beta clonotypes, with no such pattern in memory repertoires. The presence of invariant MAIT and iNKT cells could partly confound analyses of zero-insertion sequences. Twin pairs had excess sharing that was weaker in beta out-of-frame sequences.

A few counts support this clonotype. Its antigen is undetermined. V was pared by 1 base and J by 3 bases, with 10 bases between. Germline assignment: CDR1 SGHTA and CDR2 FQGNSA. This CDR3 is built from 15 residues. MiXCR, applied by TCRdb to the 5' RACE reads, yields one record per CDR3 protein. The table lists around 570,000 distinct CDR3 sequences, over 8.5% of them singletons, with 2.5% to 3.5% in the top ten. These same records also appear under a second study, on yellow fever vaccine responses in identical twins.

The clonotype comes from a woman between 18 and 29 years old in good health. This chain joins TRBV7-2 and TRBJ1-3; D may be TRBD1 (6 bases). The material sequenced was PBMCs. CDR3 in DNA: TGTGCCAGCAGCTTAGGTACAGGGAGTGGAAACACCATATATTTT. Amino acid sequence: CASSLGTGSGNTIYF. The full variable domain, in which reference TRBV7-2 and TRBJ1-3 provide the parts outside the CDR3, is GAGVSQSPSNKVTEKGKDVELRCDPISGHTALYWYRQSLGQGLEFLIYFQGNSAPDKSGLPSDRFSAERTGGSVSTLTIQRTQQEDSAVYLCASSLGTGSGNTIYFGEGSWLTVV.